This TCR beta chain was identified in a study of blood T cell repertoires in COVID-19. V was clipped by 0 bases and J by 1 base, with 3 bases between them. The CDR3 covers 14 residues. CDR1 SGHVS and CDR2 FNYEAQ come from the germline V gene. Produced via immunoSEQ multiplex PCR; TCRdb's table is partial and in-frame only. The sample consists of over 250,000 clones, roughly 87% of them appearing once. The chain employs TRBV7-6 and TRBJ2-2; D remains ambiguous. Sequenced material: PBMCs or T cells enriched from blood (not recorded which). The sequence was obtained from a woman under 30 who had recovered from COVID-19. CDR3 DNA: TGTGCCAGCAGCTTAGCCAGGAACACCGGGGAGCTGTTTTTT. It is translated as CASSLARNTGELFF.